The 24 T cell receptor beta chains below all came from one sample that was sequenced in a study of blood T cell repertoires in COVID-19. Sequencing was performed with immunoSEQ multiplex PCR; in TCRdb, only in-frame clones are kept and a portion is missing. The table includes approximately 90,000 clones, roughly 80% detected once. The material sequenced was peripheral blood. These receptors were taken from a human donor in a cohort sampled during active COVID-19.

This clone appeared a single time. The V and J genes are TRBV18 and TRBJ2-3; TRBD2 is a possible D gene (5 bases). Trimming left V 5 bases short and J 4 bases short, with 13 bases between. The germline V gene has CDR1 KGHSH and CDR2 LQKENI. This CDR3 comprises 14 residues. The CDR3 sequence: CASSGGSRADTQYF. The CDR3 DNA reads TGTGCCAGCTCAGGCGGGTCCCGGGCAGATACGCAGTATTTT. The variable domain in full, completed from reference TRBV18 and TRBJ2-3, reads NAGVMQNPRHLVRRRGQEARLRCSPMKGHSHVYWYRQLPEEGLKFMVYLQKENIIDESGMPKERFSAEFPKEGPSILRIQQVVRGDSAAYFCASSGGSRADTQYFGPGTRLTVL.

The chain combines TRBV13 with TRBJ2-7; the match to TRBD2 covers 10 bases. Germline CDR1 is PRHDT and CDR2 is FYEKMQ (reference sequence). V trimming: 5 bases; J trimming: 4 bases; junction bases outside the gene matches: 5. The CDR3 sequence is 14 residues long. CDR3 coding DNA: TGTGCCAGCAGCGCCCCTAGCGGGAGTTACGAGCAGTACTTC. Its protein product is CASSAPSGSYEQYF.

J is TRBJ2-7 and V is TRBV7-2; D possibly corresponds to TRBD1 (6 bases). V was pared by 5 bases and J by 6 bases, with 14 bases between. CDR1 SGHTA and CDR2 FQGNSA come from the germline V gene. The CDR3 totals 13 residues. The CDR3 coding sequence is TGTGCCAGCAGCAGTAATCGAGGGGGCGAGCAGTACTTC. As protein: CASSSNRGGEQYF. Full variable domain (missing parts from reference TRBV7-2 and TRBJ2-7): GAGVSQSPSNKVTEKGKDVELRCDPISGHTALYWYRQSLGQGLEFLIYFQGNSAPDKSGLPSDRFSAERTGGSVSTLTIQRTQQEDSAVYLCASSSNRGGEQYFGPGTRLTVT.

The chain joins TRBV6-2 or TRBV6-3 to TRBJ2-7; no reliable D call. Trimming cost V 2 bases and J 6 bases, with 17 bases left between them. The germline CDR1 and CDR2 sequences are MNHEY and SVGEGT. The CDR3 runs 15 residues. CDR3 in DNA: TGTGCCAGCAGTTACCTGTCAGTGGGCCTTTCCGAGCAGTACTTC. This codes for CASSYLSVGLSEQYF.

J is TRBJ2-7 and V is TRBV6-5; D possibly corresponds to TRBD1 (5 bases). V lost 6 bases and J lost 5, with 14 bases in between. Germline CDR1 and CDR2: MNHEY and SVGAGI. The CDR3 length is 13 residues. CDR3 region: CASRGQGPHEQYF. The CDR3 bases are TGTGCCAGCAGAGGGCAGGGCCCCCACGAGCAGTACTTC.

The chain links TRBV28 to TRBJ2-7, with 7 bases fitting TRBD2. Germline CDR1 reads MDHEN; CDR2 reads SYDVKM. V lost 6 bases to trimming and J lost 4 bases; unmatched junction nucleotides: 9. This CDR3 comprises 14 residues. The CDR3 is CASRGLVVVYEQYF. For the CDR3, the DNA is TGTGCCAGCAGAGGACTAGTGGTAGTGTACGAGCAGTACTTC.

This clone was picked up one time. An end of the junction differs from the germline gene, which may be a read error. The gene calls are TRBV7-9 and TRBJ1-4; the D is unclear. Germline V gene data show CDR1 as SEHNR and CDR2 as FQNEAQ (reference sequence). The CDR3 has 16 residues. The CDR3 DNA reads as TGTGCCAGCAGCCTAGCCAGGATTGCAACTAATGAAAAACTGTTTTTT. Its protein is CASSLARIATNEKLFF. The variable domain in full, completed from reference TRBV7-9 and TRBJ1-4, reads DTGVSQNPRHKITKRGQNVTFRCDPISEHNRLYWYRQTLGQGPEFLTYFQNEAQLEKSRLLSDRFSAERPKGSFSTLEIQRTEQGDSAMYLCASSLARIATNEKLFFGSGTQLSVL.

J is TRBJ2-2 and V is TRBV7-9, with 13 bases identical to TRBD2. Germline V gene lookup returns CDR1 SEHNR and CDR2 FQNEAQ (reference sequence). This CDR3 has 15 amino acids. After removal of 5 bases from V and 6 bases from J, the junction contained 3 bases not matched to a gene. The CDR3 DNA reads TGTGCCAGCAGCACGGGACTAGCGGGACCCGGGGAGCTGTTTTTT. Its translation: CASSTGLAGPGELFF. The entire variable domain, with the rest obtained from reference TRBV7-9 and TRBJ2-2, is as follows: DTGVSQNPRHKITKRGQNVTFRCDPISEHNRLYWYRQTLGQGPEFLTYFQNEAQLEKSRLLSDRFSAERPKGSFSTLEIQRTEQGDSAMYLCASSTGLAGPGELFFGEGSRLTVL.

The CDR3 spells CASRDAGGSEQFF. The CDR3 region has the DNA TGTGCCAGCAGGGACGCCGGGGGGAGTGAGCAGTTCTTC. V usage is TRBV7-2 and J usage is TRBJ2-1; 7 nucleotides line up with TRBD2. The CDR3 totals 13 residues. J was trimmed by 9 bases and V by 6 bases; bases with no gene match: 8. Germline assignment: CDR1 SGHTA and CDR2 FQGNSA.

The CDR3 region is CASSSQTGAPTYEQYF. The CDR3, as DNA: TGTGCCAGCAGCTCTCAGACAGGGGCCCCCACCTACGAGCAGTACTTC. This chain uses TRBV13 with TRBJ2-7, with 8 bases identical to TRBD1. Germline CDR1 is PRHDT and CDR2 is FYEKMQ (reference sequence). This CDR3 has 16 residues. With V trimmed by 4 bases and J by 2 bases, 10 bases remained unmatched. The whole variable domain, remainder taken from reference TRBV13 and TRBJ2-7, is AAGVIQSPRHLIKEKRETATLKCYPIPRHDTVYWYQQGPGQDPQFLISFYEKMQSDKGSIPDRFSAQQFSDYHSELNMSSLELGDSALYFCASSSQTGAPTYEQYFGPGTRLTVT.

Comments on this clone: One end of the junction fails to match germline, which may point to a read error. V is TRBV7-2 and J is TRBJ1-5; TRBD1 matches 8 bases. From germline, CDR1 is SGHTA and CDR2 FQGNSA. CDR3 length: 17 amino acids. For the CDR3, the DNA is TGTGCCAGCACCTTATCACCAGGGGGCGGTAGCAATCAGCCCCAGCATTTT. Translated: CASTLSPGGGSNQPQHF.

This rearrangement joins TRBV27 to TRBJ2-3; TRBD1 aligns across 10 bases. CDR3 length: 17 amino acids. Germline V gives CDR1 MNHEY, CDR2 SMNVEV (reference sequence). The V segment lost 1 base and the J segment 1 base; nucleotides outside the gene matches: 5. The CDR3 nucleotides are TGTGCCAGCAGTTTATTGAGGGGGACAGGGGGCACAGATACGCAGTATTTT. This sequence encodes CASSLLRGTGGTDTQYF.

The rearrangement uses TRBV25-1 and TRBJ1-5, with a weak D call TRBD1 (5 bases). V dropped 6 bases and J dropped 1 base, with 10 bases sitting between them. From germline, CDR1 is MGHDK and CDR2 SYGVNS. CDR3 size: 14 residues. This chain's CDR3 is CASSTGGSNQPQHF. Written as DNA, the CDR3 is TGTGCCAGCAGCACAGGTGGGAGCAATCAGCCCCAGCATTTT. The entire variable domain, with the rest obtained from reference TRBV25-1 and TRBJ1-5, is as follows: EADIYQTPRYLVIGTGKKITLECSQTMGHDKMYWYQQDPGMELHLIHYSYGVNSTEKGDLSSESTVSRIRTEHFPLTLESARPSHTSQYLCASSTGGSNQPQHFGDGTRLSIL.

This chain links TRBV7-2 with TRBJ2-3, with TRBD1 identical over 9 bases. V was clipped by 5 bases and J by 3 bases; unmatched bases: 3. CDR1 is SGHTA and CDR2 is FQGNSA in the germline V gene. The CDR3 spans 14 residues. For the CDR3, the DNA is TGTGCCAGCAGCCAGGACAGGGGAACAGATACGCAGTATTTT. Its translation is CASSQDRGTDTQYF.

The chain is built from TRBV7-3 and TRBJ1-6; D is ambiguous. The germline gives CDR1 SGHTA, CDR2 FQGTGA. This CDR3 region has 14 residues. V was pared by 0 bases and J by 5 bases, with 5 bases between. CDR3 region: CASSLTGDNSPLHF. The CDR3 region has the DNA TGTGCCAGCAGCTTAACCGGGGATAATTCACCCCTCCACTTT.

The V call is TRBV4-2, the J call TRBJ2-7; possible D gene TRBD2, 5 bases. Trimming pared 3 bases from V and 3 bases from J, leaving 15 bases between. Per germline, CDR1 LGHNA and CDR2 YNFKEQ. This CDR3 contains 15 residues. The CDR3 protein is CASSQDLAGYYEQYF. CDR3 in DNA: TGTGCCAGCAGCCAGGACTTGGCAGGATACTACGAGCAGTACTTC.

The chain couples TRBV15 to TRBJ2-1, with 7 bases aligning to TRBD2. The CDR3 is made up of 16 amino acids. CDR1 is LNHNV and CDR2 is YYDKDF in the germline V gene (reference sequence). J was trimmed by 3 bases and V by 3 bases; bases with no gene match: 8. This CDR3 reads CATSRDSGLGYNEQFF. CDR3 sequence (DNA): TGTGCCACCAGCAGGGATAGTGGACTAGGCTACAATGAGCAGTTCTTC.

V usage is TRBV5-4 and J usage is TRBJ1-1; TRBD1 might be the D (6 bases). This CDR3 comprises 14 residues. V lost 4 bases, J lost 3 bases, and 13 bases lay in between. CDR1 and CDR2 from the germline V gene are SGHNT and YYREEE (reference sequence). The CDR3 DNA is TGTGCCAGCAGCGGGGGAGGGGGGGACACTGAAGCTTTCTTT. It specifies CASSGGGGDTEAFF.

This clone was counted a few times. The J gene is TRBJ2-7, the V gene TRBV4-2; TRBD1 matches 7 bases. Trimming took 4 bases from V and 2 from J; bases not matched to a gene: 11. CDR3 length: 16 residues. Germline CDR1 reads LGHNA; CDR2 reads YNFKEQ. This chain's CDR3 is CASSPAGTAATYEQYF. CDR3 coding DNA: TGTGCCAGCAGCCCGGCCGGGACAGCGGCTACCTACGAGCAGTACTTC.

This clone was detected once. The CDR3 is CASSFGGGELFF. The CDR3 region has the DNA TGTGCCAGCAGCTTCGGAGGCGGGGAGCTGTTTTTT. J is TRBJ2-2 and V is TRBV11-3, with TRBD2 as a possible D gene (5 bases). Germline V gene lookup returns CDR1 SGHNT and CDR2 YENEEA. The CDR3 runs 12 residues. V was cut by 3 bases and J by 7 bases, with 6 bases left in between.

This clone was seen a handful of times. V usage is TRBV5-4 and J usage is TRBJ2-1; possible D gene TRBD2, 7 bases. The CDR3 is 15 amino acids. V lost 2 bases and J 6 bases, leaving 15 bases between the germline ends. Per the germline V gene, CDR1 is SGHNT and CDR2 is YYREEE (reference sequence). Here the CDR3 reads CASSFFGLGGNEQFF. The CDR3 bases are TGTGCCAGCAGCTTTTTCGGACTAGGGGGCAATGAGCAGTTCTTC.

For the CDR3, the DNA is TGTGCCAGCAGACTAGCGGGTTACGAGCAGTACTTC. Translation: CASRLAGYEQYF. This chain links TRBV2 with TRBJ2-7, with TRBD2 matching 9 bases. The CDR3 has 12 amino acids. Unmatched junction bases numbered 1, after V lost 6 bases and J lost 4 bases. The germline CDR1 and CDR2 sequences are SNHLY and FYNNEI.

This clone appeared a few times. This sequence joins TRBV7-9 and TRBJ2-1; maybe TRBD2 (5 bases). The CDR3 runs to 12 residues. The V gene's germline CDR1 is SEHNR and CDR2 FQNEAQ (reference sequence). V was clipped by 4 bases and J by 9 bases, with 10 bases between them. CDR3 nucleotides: TGTGCCAGCAGCTCCAACGGGGTTGAGCAGTTCTTC. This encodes CASSSNGVEQFF.

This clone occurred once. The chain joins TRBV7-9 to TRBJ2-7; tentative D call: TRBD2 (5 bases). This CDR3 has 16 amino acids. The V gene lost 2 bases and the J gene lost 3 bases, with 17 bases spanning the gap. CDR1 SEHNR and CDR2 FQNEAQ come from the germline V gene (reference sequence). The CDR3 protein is CASSLHRDTLLYEQYF. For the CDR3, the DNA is TGTGCCAGCAGCTTACACCGGGATACACTTCTCTACGAGCAGTACTTC.